The 5 T cell receptor beta chains below come from one sample, sequenced in a study of shared clonotypes between healthy human individuals. Measured with immunoSEQ multiplex PCR; TCRdb has only the in-frame clones, and not every one. The table includes about 2.2 million clones, 93% detected once. CD45RO-negative CD8 cells positively selected for CCR7 made up the naive population, which excluded terminally differentiated effector memory CD45RA+ cells. Sequencing input: naive CD8+ T cells from PBMCs. The receptors derive from a man between 18 and 35 years old in good health. Some clones in this sample may be carry-over from other donors' samples.

The chain has TRBV5-1 and TRBJ2-7; D may correspond to TRBD1 or TRBD2 (5 bases each). CDR1 and CDR2 from the germline V gene are SGHRS and YFSETQ. The CDR3 contains 17 residues. The V end lost 3 bases, the J end lost 2 bases, and 21 bases lay between the germline ends. CDR3 in amino acids: CASSSVGGQGPTYEQYF. CDR3 DNA: TGCGCCAGCAGCTCTGTAGGAGGTCAGGGCCCCACCTACGAGCAGTACTTC.

This clone was recorded once. The V and J genes are TRBV27 and TRBJ2-7, with a possible D match to TRBD1 (6 bases). Trimming took 3 bases from V and 0 from J, leaving 15 bases between them. Germline-derived CDR1 and CDR2 are MNHEY and SMNVEV (reference sequence). This CDR3 region has 16 residues. CDR3 protein: CASSFNRDTLSYEQYF. The CDR3 DNA follows: TGTGCCAGCAGTTTTAACCGGGACACCCTCTCCTACGAGCAGTACTTC.

This rearrangement joins TRBV5-8 to TRBJ2-1; D uncertain. From germline, CDR1 is SGHTS and CDR2 YDEGEE. Trimming removed 2 bases at V and 9 bases at J, with 6 bases between. The CDR3 runs to 11 residues. CDR3 sequence reads: CASSFGLEQFF. In nucleotides, the CDR3 is TGTGCCAGCAGCTTCGGGCTTGAGCAGTTCTTC. The variable domain in full, with the rest retrieved from reference TRBV5-8 and TRBJ2-1, is EAGVTQSPTHLIKTRGQQATLRCSPISGHTSVYWYQQALGLGLQFLLWYDEGEERNRGNFPPRFSGRQFPNYSSELNVNALELEDSALYLCASSFGLEQFFGPGTRLTVL.

The chain has TRBV4-1 and TRBJ2-5, with 7 bases lining up with TRBD1. Germline CDR1 reads MGHRA; CDR2 reads YSYEKL. The length of the CDR3 is 16 residues. Trimming at V came to 0 bases and at J to 4 bases, leaving 8 bases not matched to a gene. CDR3 region: CASSQDANRGSETQYF. The CDR3 DNA is TGCGCCAGCAGCCAAGATGCGAACAGGGGCTCAGAGACCCAGTACTTC.

The chain combines TRBV9 with TRBJ1-1, with D possibly being TRBD1 (5 bases). The CDR3 consists of 14 residues. Germline V lookup: CDR1 SGDLS, CDR2 YYNGEE. V lost 3 bases to trimming and J lost 6 bases, with 15 bases between them. This CDR3 is CASSAYQGSPEAFF. For the CDR3, the DNA is TGTGCCAGCAGCGCGTATCAGGGATCCCCTGAAGCTTTCTTT.